This T cell receptor (beta chain) was documented in a study of blood T cell repertoires in COVID-19. Original data processing: Estimation of nucleated cell counts relied on the amplification of reference gene primers. Libraries were prepared by immunoSEQ multiplex PCR; TCRdb keeps only in-frame clonotypes and omits some of them. V, J and clone size reflect that table, while D and trimming were determined from the DNA. The data contain 110,000 or so clones, 86% of them singletons. This CDR3 has 12 residues. Germline lookup yields CDR1 SEHNR and CDR2 FQNEAQ (reference sequence). V lost 2 bases, J lost 8 bases, and 9 bases lay in between.

The source material was peripheral blood. The chain is built from TRBV7-9 and TRBJ1-1; D unclear. The sequence was obtained from an older man who had recovered from COVID-19. The CDR3 DNA sequence: TGTGCCAGCAGCTTAAGCCGGGTCGAAGCTTTCTTT. Its protein product is CASSLSRVEAFF.